The 31 T cell receptor beta chains given below trace back to one sample, sequenced in a study of control samples from healthy donors and cancer patients. Some clones are missing from TCRdb's copy, which holds only in-frame ones; the method was immunoSEQ multiplex PCR. The sample holds about 180,000 clones, 90% seen once. The sequenced material came from blood. These TCRs come from a woman aged 50 to 60 in good health.

The table lists this clone with a count of one. The rearrangement joins TRBV19 to TRBJ2-2; 7 bases match TRBD2. V dropped 5 bases and J dropped 2; count of bases not matched to a gene: 5. Germline assignment: CDR1 LNHDA and CDR2 SQIVND (reference sequence). The CDR3 extends over 15 amino acids. CDR3 sequence (DNA): TGTGCCAGTAGTGGGGGGGACTTAAACACCGGGGAGCTGTTTTTT. It translates to CASSGGDLNTGELFF.

CDR3 coding DNA: TGTGCCAGCCGACAGGGGGGAAACACCGGGGAGCTGTTTTTT. It yields the protein CASRQGGNTGELFF. The chain is built from TRBV28 and TRBJ2-2, with 9 bases that match TRBD1. Germline values: CDR1 MDHEN, CDR2 SYDVKM. This CDR3 spans 14 amino acids. The V gene end was trimmed by 8 bases and the J gene end by 2 bases; junction bases not matched to a gene: 3.

DNA of the CDR3: TGTGCCAGCAGCTTAGTTGGGACAGGGGACGAAAAACTGTTTTTT. Amino acid sequence: CASSLVGTGDEKLFF. The rearrangement uses TRBV7-2 and TRBJ1-4, with 10 bases identical to TRBD1. Per germline, CDR1 SGHTA and CDR2 FQGNSA. Trimming removed 1 base from V and 8 bases from J; junction bases left unmatched: 4. The CDR3 totals 15 residues.

This chain joins TRBV7-3 and TRBJ2-7; 10 bases fit TRBD2. CDR1 and CDR2 from the germline V gene are SGHTA and FQGTGA. The CDR3 spans 14 residues. J was trimmed by 2 bases and V by 4 bases; bases with no gene match: 2. CDR3 loop: CASSSSGGTYEQYF. The CDR3, as DNA: TGTGCCAGCAGCTCTAGCGGGGGAACCTACGAGCAGTACTTC. Based on the CDR3 plus reference TRBV7-3 and TRBJ2-7, the full variable domain is GAGVSQTPSNKVTEKGKYVELRCDPISGHTALYWYRQSLGQGPEFLIYFQGTGAADDSGLPNDRFFAVRPEGSVSTLKIQRTERGDSAVYLCASSSSGGTYEQYFGPGTRLTVT.

The chain has TRBV10-3 and TRBJ1-1, with D hard to call. The CDR3 runs to 14 residues. The V gene's germline CDR1 is ENHRY and CDR2 SYGVKD. Trimming removed 4 bases at V and 0 bases at J, with 9 bases between. CDR3 DNA: TGTGCCATCAGTGGTCCAGGCTTGAACACTGAAGCTTTCTTT. Encoded protein: CAISGPGLNTEAFF.

The chain is built from TRBV28 and TRBJ2-6; D uncertain. V was clipped by 8 bases and J by 1 base, with 3 bases between them. The CDR3 runs 12 residues. CDR1 is MDHEN and CDR2 is SYDVKM in the germline V gene. Here the CDR3 DNA reads TGTGCCAGCGGATCTGGGGCCAACGTCCTGACTTTC. Translation gives CASGSGANVLTF. Full variable domain (outside the CDR3, taken from reference TRBV28 and TRBJ2-6): DVKVTQSSRYLVKRTGEKVFLECVQDMDHENMFWYRQDPGLGLRLIYFSYDVKMKEKGDIPEGYSVSREKKERFSLILESASTNQTSMYLCASGSGANVLTFGAGSRLTVL.

This rearrangement joins TRBV4-1 to TRBJ2-7; possibly TRBD1 for D (6 bases). The ends were cut back, 6 bases at V and 0 bases at J, with 12 bases in the middle. CDR1 and CDR2 from the germline V gene are MGHRA and YSYEKL. This CDR3 spans 14 amino acids. The CDR3 sequence: CASRRQDSSYEQYF. In DNA form, the CDR3 reads TGCGCCAGCAGACGGCAGGACAGCTCCTACGAGCAGTACTTC.

V usage is TRBV6-4 and J usage is TRBJ1-2; possible D gene TRBD1, 6 bases. The CDR3 consists of 12 residues. Trimming pared 6 bases from V and 4 bases from J, leaving 9 bases between. Germline V gene data show CDR1 as MRHNA and CDR2 as SNTAGT. The CDR3 here is CASSGTSYGYTF. The CDR3 nucleotides are TGTGCCAGCAGCGGGACATCCTATGGCTACACCTTC.

This sequence joins TRBV12-3 or TRBV12-4 and TRBJ1-5; unclear D gene. The germline V and J ends were trimmed by 3 bases and 4 bases, with 7 bases remaining between them. CDR3 size: 13 residues. CDR3 in DNA: TGTGCCAGCAGTTTCGAGAGAAATCAGCCCCAGCATTTT. It is translated as CASSFERNQPQHF.

The CDR3 loop reads CATSRDRQMTDTQYF. CDR3 bases: TGTGCCACCAGCAGAGATCGGCAGATGACAGATACGCAGTATTTT. The V call is TRBV15, the J call TRBJ2-3; no reliable D call. CDR1 LNHNV and CDR2 YYDKDF come from the germline V gene (reference sequence). Trimming removed 0 bases at V and 3 bases at J, with 10 bases between. This CDR3 has 15 amino acids.

The genes are TRBV19 and TRBJ1-1; 11 bases align to TRBD1. The CDR3 runs to 14 residues. V gave up 7 bases and J gave up 4 bases; unmatched junction bases: 5. From germline, CDR1 is LNHDA and CDR2 SQIVND (reference sequence). The DNA for the CDR3 is TGTGCCAGTATTAGTGGGACAGGGGGCACTGAAGCTTTCTTT. It codes for CASISGTGGTEAFF.

The chain recombines TRBV12-3 or TRBV12-4 with TRBJ2-3, with D perhaps matching TRBD2 (5 bases). The CDR3 extends over 13 amino acids. Trimming shortened V by 2 bases and J by 6 bases, and 9 bases separated the two germline ends. CDR3 bases: TGTGCCAGCAGTTTAAGGCTAGCTGATACGCAGTATTTT. Protein sequence: CASSLRLADTQYF.

J is TRBJ2-4 and V is TRBV2, with 11 bases aligning to TRBD2. Germline V gene sequence: CDR1 SNHLY, CDR2 FYNNEI. The junction had 4 bases not matched to a gene; V was cut back by 3 bases and J by 3 bases. The CDR3 is 16 residues long. The CDR3 here is CASSDLAGGLKNIQYF. The CDR3 DNA reads as TGTGCCAGCAGTGATCTAGCGGGGGGACTCAAAAACATTCAGTACTTC.

The chain links TRBV10-3 to TRBJ2-1; 8 bases agree with TRBD2. J lost 5 bases, V lost 3 bases, and 3 bases had no gene match. This CDR3 comprises 14 residues. The germline V gene encodes CDR1 ENHRY and CDR2 SYGVKD. CDR3 in DNA: TGTGCCATCAGTGAAAGTAGCGGGAACAATGAGCAGTTCTTC. It encodes CAISESSGNNEQFF.

The chain joins TRBV21-1 to TRBJ1-2. TRBV21-1 is termed a pseudogene. The CDR3 contains 8 residues. CDR3 nucleotide sequence: TGTGCCAGCAGCTCCGACACCTTC. The encoded protein is CASSSDTF.

The V gene is TRBV2, the J gene TRBJ2-3; the D gene is possibly TRBD2 (5 bases). The CDR3 has 15 residues. Germline V gene sequence: CDR1 SNHLY, CDR2 FYNNEI. Trimming stripped 7 bases from V and 5 bases from J, with 19 bases between. CDR3 in amino acids: CASTEGRRVGDTQYF. CDR3 DNA sequence: TGTGCCAGCACAGAGGGAAGGAGAGTAGGAGATACGCAGTATTTT.

V gene TRBV29-1 combines with J gene TRBJ2-5, with D possibly being TRBD1 or TRBD2 (5 bases each). V lost 4 bases to trimming and J lost 5 bases, with 11 bases between them. Per the germline V gene, CDR1 is SQVTM and CDR2 is ANQGSEA. The CDR3 loop spans 12 amino acids. The CDR3 loop reads CSVGRWGETQYF. In DNA form, the CDR3 reads TGCAGCGTTGGGCGGTGGGGGGAGACCCAGTACTTC.

The rearrangement joins TRBV28 to TRBJ1-4; D remains unclear. This CDR3 spans 20 amino acids. V dropped 5 bases and J dropped 3 bases, with 28 bases sitting between them. The germline V gene encodes CDR1 MDHEN and CDR2 SYDVKM. This chain's CDR3 is CASSPPILLQEEGSNEKLFF. DNA of the CDR3: TGTGCCAGCAGTCCGCCTATTCTACTCCAGGAGGAGGGATCTAATGAAAAACTGTTTTTT. The variable domain in full, with the rest retrieved from reference TRBV28 and TRBJ1-4, is DVKVTQSSRYLVKRTGEKVFLECVQDMDHENMFWYRQDPGLGLRLIYFSYDVKMKEKGDIPEGYSVSREKKERFSLILESASTNQTSMYLCASSPPILLQEEGSNEKLFFGSGTQLSVL.

This clone occurred a few times. The V call is TRBV5-4, the J call TRBJ1-1, with D possibly TRBD1 on 6 matching bases. V was shortened by 0 bases and J by 8 bases, with 11 bases between the two germline ends. Germline V gene sequence: CDR1 SGHNT, CDR2 YYREEE (reference sequence). CDR3 size: 13 residues. This chain's CDR3 is CASSLGGHLEAFF. For the CDR3, the DNA is TGTGCCAGCAGCTTGGGGGGACACTTAGAAGCTTTCTTT.

The chain is built from TRBV27 and TRBJ1-3, with a weak D call TRBD1 (6 bases). Trimming removed 5 bases from V and 4 bases from J, with 12 bases in between. Germline V gene sequence: CDR1 MNHEY, CDR2 SMNVEV (reference sequence). This CDR3 has 14 residues. CDR3 amino acids: CASSRYRAGNTIYF. CDR3 nucleotides: TGTGCCAGCAGTCGATACAGGGCCGGAAACACCATATATTTT.

This chain joins TRBV2 and TRBJ1-2; possible D gene TRBD1, 5 bases. Trimming left V 3 bases short and J 3 bases short, with 8 bases between. Germline CDR1 reads SNHLY; CDR2 reads FYNNEI. This CDR3 comprises 13 residues. CDR3 residues: CASSEQGHYGYTF. The DNA of the CDR3 is TGTGCCAGCAGTGAGCAGGGCCACTATGGCTACACCTTC.

J is TRBJ2-3 and V is TRBV7-9, with D possibly being TRBD2 (7 bases). Germline loops: CDR1 SEHNR, CDR2 FQNEAQ (reference sequence). Trimming left V 4 bases short and J 3 bases short, with 11 bases between. This CDR3 contains 14 residues. The chain's CDR3 is CASSSRGATDTQYF. The CDR3, as DNA: TGTGCCAGCAGCTCCCGGGGGGCGACAGATACGCAGTATTTT.

The chain links TRBV2 to TRBJ2-7; possibly TRBD2 for D (5 bases). Trimming pared 6 bases from V and 6 bases from J, leaving 12 bases between. The CDR3 runs to 12 residues. Germline V gene sequence: CDR1 SNHLY, CDR2 FYNNEI. CDR3 sequence (DNA): TGTGCCAGCAGAAAGCTAGAGGGCGAGCAGTACTTC. Translation gives CASRKLEGEQYF.

J is TRBJ1-1 and V is TRBV6-1, with D hard to call. V was cut by 2 bases and J by 0 bases, with 7 bases left in between. This CDR3 contains 14 residues. Germline V lookup: CDR1 MNHNS, CDR2 SASEGT. The CDR3 nucleotides are TGTGCCAGCAGTGAAACTGATTTGAACACTGAAGCTTTCTTT. Protein sequence: CASSETDLNTEAFF.

The chain is built from TRBV19 and TRBJ1-1; the D gene is possibly TRBD1 (5 bases). In germline, CDR1 is LNHDA, CDR2 SQIVND (reference sequence). The V end lost 0 bases, the J end lost 7 bases, and 18 bases lay between the germline ends. The CDR3 spans 16 residues. The CDR3 DNA follows: TGTGCCAGTAGTATAGATCTATTGGGCAGGGTCTTTGAAGCTTTCTTT. This sequence encodes CASSIDLLGRVFEAFF.

V gene TRBV7-8 combines with J gene TRBJ1-1; D ambiguous. The CDR3 totals 13 residues. The V end was cut by 2 bases, the J end by 4 bases, with 8 bases between. Germline V gene data show CDR1 as SGHVS and CDR2 as FQNEAQ. CDR3 region: CASSLLRITEAFF. CDR3 bases: TGTGCCAGCAGCTTATTGAGGATCACTGAAGCTTTCTTT.

V is TRBV5-1 and J is TRBJ2-7; tentative D call: TRBD2 (5 bases). CDR1 and CDR2 from the germline V gene are SGHRS and YFSETQ. V lost 0 bases, J lost 6 bases, and 16 bases lay in between. This CDR3 is 15 amino acids long. CDR3 loop: CASSLATDRGSEQYF. DNA of the CDR3: TGCGCCAGCAGCTTGGCCACGGACCGGGGTTCCGAGCAGTACTTC.

The chain is built from TRBV9 and TRBJ2-7; D possibly uses TRBD1 or TRBD2 (6 bases each). V lost 4 bases and J lost 5, with 10 bases in between. Germline V gene lookup returns CDR1 SGDLS and CDR2 YYNGEE. This CDR3 contains 12 residues. The chain's CDR3 is CASSKGGNEQYF. As DNA, the CDR3 is TGTGCCAGCAGCAAAGGGGGGAACGAGCAGTACTTC. The entire variable domain, with the rest obtained from reference TRBV9 and TRBJ2-7, is as follows: DSGVTQTPKHLITATGQRVTLRCSPRSGDLSVYWYQQSLDQGLQFLIQYYNGEERAKGNILERFSAQQFPDLHSELNLSSLELGDSALYFCASSKGGNEQYFGPGTRLTVT.

V and J are TRBV5-4 and TRBJ2-7; D is uncertain. The CDR3 covers 15 residues. Deletions cut 0 bases from V and 2 bases from J, with 12 bases between. Germline V gene sequence: CDR1 SGHNT, CDR2 YYREEE (reference sequence). CDR3: CASSLAEKDTYEQYF. Here the CDR3 DNA reads TGTGCCAGCAGCTTGGCAGAGAAAGACACCTACGAGCAGTACTTC.

The rearrangement links TRBV7-2 to TRBJ2-2; 9 nucleotides agree with TRBD2. CDR3 length: 16 amino acids. The junction had 8 bases not matched to a gene; V was cut back by 5 bases and J by 4 bases. CDR1 and CDR2 from the germline V gene are SGHTA and FQGNSA. The CDR3 spells CASSVDSGSRTGELFF. CDR3 coding DNA: TGTGCCAGCAGCGTCGATAGCGGGAGTCGCACCGGGGAGCTGTTTTTT.

The V and J genes are TRBV7-8 and TRBJ2-7, with 14 bases aligning to TRBD2. The germline V gene encodes CDR1 SGHVS and CDR2 FQNEAQ. V was clipped by 3 bases and J by 9 bases; unmatched bases: 4. The CDR3 spans 14 residues. The CDR3 region has the DNA TGTGCCAGCAGCTTGGGACTAGCGGGAGTCGGGCAGTACTTC. Translating gives CASSLGLAGVGQYF.